In this sample, the clone carrying this T cell receptor (beta chain) turned up many times. Antigen: not known. This sample is drawn from a study of Graves' ophthalmopathy and Graves' hyperthyroidism. Study-level findings and limits: Prediction of ophthalmopathy progression reached roughly 70% sensitivity and around 75% specificity.

Per the germline V gene, CDR1 is SGHTA and CDR2 is FQGTGA. The CDR3 totals 17 residues. V shed 5 bases and J 2 bases; nucleotides not matched to a gene: 9. Amplification targeted the TCR beta CDR3 regions, with RNA transcripts as the source material. The first round was an RT-PCR with HTBI primers, and the second round was a multiplex PCR. TCRdb re-derived calls from the multiplex PCR reads in MiXCR, one entry per CDR3 protein. Found here are about 400,000 distinct CDR3 sequences, about 18% of them singletons; the top ten hold roughly 1.4%. This TCR was sampled from a woman aged 18 to 35 with Graves' ophthalmopathy. The chain combines TRBV7-3 with TRBJ2-2; 9 bases align to TRBD2. Material for sequencing was peripheral blood. CDR3 nucleotides: TGTGCCAGCAGCCCCACCCGACTAGCGGTTAACACCGGGGAGCTGTTTTTT. Amino acid sequence: CASSPTRLAVNTGELFF.